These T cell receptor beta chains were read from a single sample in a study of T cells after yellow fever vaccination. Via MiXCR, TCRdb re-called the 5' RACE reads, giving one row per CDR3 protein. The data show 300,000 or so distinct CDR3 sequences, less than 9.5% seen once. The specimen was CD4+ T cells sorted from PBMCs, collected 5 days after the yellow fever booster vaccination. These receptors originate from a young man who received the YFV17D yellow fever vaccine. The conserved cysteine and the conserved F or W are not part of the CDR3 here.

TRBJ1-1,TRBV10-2,ASSEEWGTEAF
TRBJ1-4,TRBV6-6,ASSAPGQGYEKLF
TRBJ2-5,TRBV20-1,SARDLASGVSTGTQY
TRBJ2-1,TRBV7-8,ASSLWRGWEQF
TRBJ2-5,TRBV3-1,ASSQSASGETQY
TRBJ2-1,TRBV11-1,ATSPRGDPYNEQF
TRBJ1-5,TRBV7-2,ASSPRGGAENQPQH
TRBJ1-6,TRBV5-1,ASSLAEGRGPLH
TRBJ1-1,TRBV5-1,ASSLGTGLNTEAF
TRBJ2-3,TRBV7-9,ASSSHGDTQY